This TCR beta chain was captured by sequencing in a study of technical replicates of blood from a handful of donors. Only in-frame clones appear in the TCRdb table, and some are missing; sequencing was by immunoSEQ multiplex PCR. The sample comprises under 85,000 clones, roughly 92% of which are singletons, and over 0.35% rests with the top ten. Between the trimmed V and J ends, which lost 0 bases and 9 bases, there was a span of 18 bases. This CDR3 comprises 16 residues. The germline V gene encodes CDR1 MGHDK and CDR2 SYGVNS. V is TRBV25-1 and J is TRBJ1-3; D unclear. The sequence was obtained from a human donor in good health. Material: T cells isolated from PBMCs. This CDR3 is CASSEYIVSESGTIYF. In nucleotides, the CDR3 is TGTGCCAGCAGTGAATATATAGTATCCGAATCAGGCACCATATATTTT.